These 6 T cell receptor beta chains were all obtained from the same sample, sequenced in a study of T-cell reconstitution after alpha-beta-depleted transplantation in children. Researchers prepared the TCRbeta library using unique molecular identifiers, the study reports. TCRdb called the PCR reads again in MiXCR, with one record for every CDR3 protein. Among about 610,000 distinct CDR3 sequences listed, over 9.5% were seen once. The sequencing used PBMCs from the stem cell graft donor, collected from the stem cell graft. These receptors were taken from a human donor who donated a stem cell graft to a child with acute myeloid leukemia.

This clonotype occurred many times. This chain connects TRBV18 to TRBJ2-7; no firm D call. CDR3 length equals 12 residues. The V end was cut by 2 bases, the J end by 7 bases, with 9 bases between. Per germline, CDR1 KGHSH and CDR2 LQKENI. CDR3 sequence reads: CASSPLGQEQYF. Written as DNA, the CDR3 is TGTGCCAGCTCACCATTGGGTCAGGAGCAGTACTTC.

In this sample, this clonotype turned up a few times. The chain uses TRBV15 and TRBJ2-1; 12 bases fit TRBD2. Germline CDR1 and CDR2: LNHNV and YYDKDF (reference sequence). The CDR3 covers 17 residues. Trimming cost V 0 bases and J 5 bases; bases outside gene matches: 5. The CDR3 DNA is TGTGCCACCAGCAGAGATATTGGACTAGCGGGACACAATGAGCAGTTCTTC. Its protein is CATSRDIGLAGHNEQFF.

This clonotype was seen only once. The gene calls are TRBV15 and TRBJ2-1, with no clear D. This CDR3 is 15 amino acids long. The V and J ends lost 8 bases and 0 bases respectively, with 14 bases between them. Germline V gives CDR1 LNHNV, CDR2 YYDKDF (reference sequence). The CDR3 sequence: CATGPSRSSYNEQFF. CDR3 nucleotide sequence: TGTGCCACCGGCCCCTCACGGAGCTCCTACAATGAGCAGTTCTTC.

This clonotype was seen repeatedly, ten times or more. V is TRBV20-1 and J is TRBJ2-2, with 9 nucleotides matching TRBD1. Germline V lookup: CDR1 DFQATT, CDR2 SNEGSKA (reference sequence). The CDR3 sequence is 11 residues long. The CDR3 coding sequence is TGCAGCGGGACAGGGTCCGGGGAGCTGTTTTTT. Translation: CSGTGSGELFF.

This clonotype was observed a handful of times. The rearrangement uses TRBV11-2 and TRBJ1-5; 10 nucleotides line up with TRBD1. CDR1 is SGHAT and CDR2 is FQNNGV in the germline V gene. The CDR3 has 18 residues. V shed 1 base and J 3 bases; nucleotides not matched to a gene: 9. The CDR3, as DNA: TGTGCCAGCAGCTTAGTACGAGGGGACAGGGGTCTCAATCAGCCCCAGCATTTT. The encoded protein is CASSLVRGDRGLNQPQHF.

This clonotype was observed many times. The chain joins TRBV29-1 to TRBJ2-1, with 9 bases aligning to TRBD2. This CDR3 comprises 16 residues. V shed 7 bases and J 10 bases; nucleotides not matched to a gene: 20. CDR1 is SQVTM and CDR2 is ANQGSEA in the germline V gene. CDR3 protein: CSGGQGTSQGSSEQFF. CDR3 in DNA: TGCAGCGGCGGACAAGGGACTAGCCAGGGATCGAGCGAGCAGTTCTTC.